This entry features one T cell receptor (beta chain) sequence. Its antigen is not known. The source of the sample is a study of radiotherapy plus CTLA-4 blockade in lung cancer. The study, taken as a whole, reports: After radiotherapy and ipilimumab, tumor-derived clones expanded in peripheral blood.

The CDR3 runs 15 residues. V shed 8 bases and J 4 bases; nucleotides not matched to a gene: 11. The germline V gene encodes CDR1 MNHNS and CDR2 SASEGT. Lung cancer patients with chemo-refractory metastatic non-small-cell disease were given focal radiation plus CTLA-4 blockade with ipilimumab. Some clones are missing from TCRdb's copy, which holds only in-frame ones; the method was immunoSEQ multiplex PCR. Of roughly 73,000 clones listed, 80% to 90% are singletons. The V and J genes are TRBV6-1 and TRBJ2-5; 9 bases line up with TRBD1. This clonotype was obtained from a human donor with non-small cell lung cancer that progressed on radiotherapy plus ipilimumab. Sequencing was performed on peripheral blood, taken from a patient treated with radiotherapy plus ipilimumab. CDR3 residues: CASQIQGAVGETQYF. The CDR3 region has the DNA TGTGCCAGCCAAATACAGGGGGCGGTGGGAGAGACCCAGTACTTC.